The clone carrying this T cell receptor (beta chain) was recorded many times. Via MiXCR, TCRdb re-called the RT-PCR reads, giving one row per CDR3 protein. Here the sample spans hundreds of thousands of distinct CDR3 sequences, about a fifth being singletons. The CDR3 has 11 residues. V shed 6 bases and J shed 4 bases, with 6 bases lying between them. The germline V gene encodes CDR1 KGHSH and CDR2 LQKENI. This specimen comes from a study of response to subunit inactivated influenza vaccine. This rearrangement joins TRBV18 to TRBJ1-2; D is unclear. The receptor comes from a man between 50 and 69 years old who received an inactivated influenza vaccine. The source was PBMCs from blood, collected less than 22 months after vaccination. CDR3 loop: CASSDSYGYTF. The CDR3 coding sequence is TGTGCCAGCTCGGACTCCTATGGCTACACCTTC.